The 2 T cell receptor beta chains presented below share a single source sample, sequenced in a study of blood T cells in healthy people across ages. The use of a sample-barcoded 5' primer and a J-beta primer mix characterized a second PCR of 7 to 11 cycles. TCRdb processed the 5' RACE reads anew with MiXCR; each CDR3 protein has one entry. Among 1.6 million or so distinct CDR3 sequences listed, 34% were seen once. Sequencing input: blood. All receptors derive from a woman in her 30s in good health.

This clonotype was counted between two and nine times. The junction departs from the called germline gene at one end, perhaps through a read error. The chain employs TRBV25-1 and TRBJ2-4; 7 bases are shared with TRBD1. The J call may be in error: the DNA end matches TRBJ2-7 better. This CDR3 spans 15 amino acids. Per germline, CDR1 MGHDK and CDR2 SYGVNS. In nucleotides, the CDR3 is TGTACCAGCAGTGAATGGGGTGACAGGGCCTACGAGCAGTACTTC. It codes for CTSSEWGDRAYEQYF.

Only a few counts were recorded for this clonotype. The V and J genes are TRBV15 and TRBJ1-2; D might be TRBD1 (6 bases). The CDR3 contains 16 residues. The germline V gene has CDR1 LNHNV and CDR2 YYDKDF (reference sequence). V shed 1 base and J shed 1 base, with 13 bases lying between them. The CDR3 DNA reads as TGTGCCACCAGCAGAGTCCGACAGGAGCTTAACTATGGCTACACCTTC. Translated, it gives CATSRVRQELNYGYTF.